Listed below are T cell receptor beta chains from one sample, sequenced in a study of CXCR3-negative and CXCR3-positive naive CD8 T cells. TCRdb re-called the 5' RACE reads and shows each CDR3 protein once, DNA omitted. The sample table sets out about 62,000 distinct CDR3 sequences. Sample: naive CXCR3- CD8+ T cells from blood. These receptors were taken from a human donor in good health. Some clones in this sample may be carry-over from other donors' samples. CDR3s include the opening cysteine and the closing phenylalanine or tryptophan. The order of the fields is V gene, clone size, J gene, CDR3 protein. Clone size is not always given. Where it is, it says once, few, many or a class for expanded clones.

>TRBV13|NA|TRBJ2-7
CASSKDSNYEQYF
>TRBV6-5|NA|TRBJ2-2
CASSYRGVAETGELFF
>TRBV20-1|NA|TRBJ2-1
CSAGPGLADYNEQFF
>TRBV29-1|NA|TRBJ2-1
CSVAAGGPFNEQFF
>TRBV5-1|NA|TRBJ2-7
CASSMGLAGITYEQYF
>TRBV19|NA|TRBJ2-3
CASSRPGQSDTQYF
>TRBV7-9|NA|TRBJ1-1
CASSLHLGALTEAFF
>TRBV7-2|NA|TRBJ2-5
CASSLLTGTSGETQYF
>TRBV5-1|NA|TRBJ2-1
CASSLVVDYNEQFF
>TRBV25-1|medium-sized|TRBJ2-4
CASTGQGPAKNIQYF
>TRBV4-1|NA|TRBJ1-1
CASSQDLRQGAGAFF
>TRBV24-1|NA|TRBJ2-1
CATSDLDPAGAYNEQFF
>TRBV20-1|NA|TRBJ1-2
CSAEGEMEYNYGYTF
>TRBV29-1|NA|TRBJ2-3
CSVGDRAPFTDTQYF
>TRBV27|NA|TRBJ2-1
CASRTGTGVDEQFF
>TRBV20-1|NA|TRBJ2-1
CSARDLQGSNNEQFF
>TRBV5-4|NA|TRBJ2-1
CASRPSENNEQFF
>TRBV5-5|NA|TRBJ1-1
CASSFRSLGDTEAFF
>TRBV7-3|NA|TRBJ2-7
CASSPDGSSYEQYF
>TRBV27|NA|TRBJ2-5
CASSFVPEETQYF
>TRBV10-2|NA|TRBJ1-1
CASLDRGNTEAFF
>TRBV7-2|NA|TRBJ2-7
CASSFEGGGYEQYF
>TRBV28|NA|TRBJ2-7
CASRPRRFGYEQYF
>TRBV7-9|NA|TRBJ2-4
CASSTPLLFNIQYF
>TRBV28|NA|TRBJ2-7
CASSLGSGGHSYEQYF
>TRBV4-3|NA|TRBJ2-3
CASSQDRKGTDTQYF
>TRBV2|NA|TRBJ2-1
CASLGLAGNYNEQFF
>TRBV29-1|NA|TRBJ2-2
CSVEDSQEGVTGELFF
>TRBV5-1|NA|TRBJ1-4
CASSLAGRDREGSNEKLFF
>TRBV2|NA|TRBJ2-7
CASSALAGAYEQYF
>TRBV5-1|NA|TRBJ2-7
CASSFFQAYEQYF
>TRBV7-9|NA|TRBJ2-7
CASSKRTGHAPYEQYF
>TRBV10-3|NA|TRBJ2-5
CAISRDGEETQYF
>TRBV6-5|NA|TRBJ2-7
CASRIQGSSYEQYF
>TRBV20-1|NA|TRBJ2-7
CSARDPLTGSASYEQYF
>TRBV29-1|NA|TRBJ2-2
CSVGAGTGVSNTGELFF
>TRBV20-1|NA|TRBJ2-1
CSAHPGGNEQFF
>TRBV28|NA|TRBJ2-7
CASGLSYEQYF
>TRBV4-3|NA|TRBJ1-4
CASSQEGTGTSEKLFF
>TRBV20-1|NA|TRBJ1-4
CSVSGGADGNEKLFF